The T cell receptor (beta chain) under discussion was sequenced for a study of blood T cell repertoires in COVID-19. Germline values: CDR1 KGHSH, CDR2 LQKENI. The CDR3 totals 13 residues. J gave up 5 bases and V 4 bases, and 4 bases lay outside the gene matches. TCRdb's table, derived via immunoSEQ multiplex PCR, lists solely in-frame clones and lacks some. The sample shows roughly 320,000 clones, roughly nine tenths of them seen only once. The chain recombines TRBV18 with TRBJ1-2; 7 bases fit TRBD1. Sequenced: peripheral blood. This receptor was identified in a woman in her twenties or thirties with COVID-19, enrolled during active disease. The CDR3 nucleotides read TGTGCCAGCTCACTGGGACAGAGTTATGGCTACACCTTC. Protein: CASSLGQSYGYTF.